One and the same sample provided the 9 T cell receptor beta chains below, sequenced in a study of early T cells in non-severe SARS-CoV-2 infection. TCRdb passed the 5' RACE reads through MiXCR, listing each CDR3 protein once. The sample records around 55,000 distinct CDR3 sequences, around 6.6% being singletons. Source: whole blood, taken at baseline. Every receptor here comes from an adult who was a healthcare worker with PCR-confirmed SARS-CoV-2 infection or an uninfected control (not recorded which).

In this sample, this clonotype turned up many times. This chain joins TRBV29-1 and TRBJ1-2; D possibly corresponds to TRBD1 (5 bases). Trimming cost V 2 bases and J 4 bases, with 14 bases left between them. Germline V gives CDR1 SQVTM, CDR2 ANQGSEA. This CDR3 comprises 14 residues. The CDR3 region has the DNA TGCAGCGTTGAAAAAGGGGCTGGTGTCTATGGCTACACCTTC. This encodes CSVEKGAGVYGYTF.

This chain connects TRBV28 to TRBJ2-3; tentative D call: TRBD2 (7 bases). The length of the CDR3 is 14 residues. Trimming cost V 8 bases and J 2 bases, with 14 bases left between them. Germline V gene data show CDR1 as MDHEN and CDR2 as SYDVKM. The CDR3 DNA follows: TGTGCCAGCGGGGAGGGGGGCGACACAGATACGCAGTATTTT. The encoded protein is CASGEGGDTDTQYF.

This clonotype appeared many times. The chain couples TRBV4-1 to TRBJ1-1, with D tentatively TRBD1 (6 bases). Germline V gives CDR1 MGHRA, CDR2 YSYEKL. Trimming pared 0 bases from V and 3 bases from J, leaving 14 bases between. This CDR3 comprises 16 residues. In DNA form, the CDR3 reads TGCGCCAGCAGCCAAGACTGGGGGCGCGGGGACACTGAAGCTTTCTTT. This sequence encodes CASSQDWGRGDTEAFF.

This clonotype appeared many times. The chain has TRBV11-2 and TRBJ2-5; the D gene is possibly TRBD1 (5 bases). The CDR3 runs 13 residues. CDR1 and CDR2 (germline): SGHAT, FQNNGV. The V end lost 7 bases, the J end lost 5 bases, and 14 bases lay between the germline ends. CDR3 nucleotide sequence: TGTGCCAGCACCCCTGGGGCATACGAGACCCAGTACTTC. Translating it yields CASTPGAYETQYF.

The chain combines TRBV18 with TRBJ2-1; D is tentatively TRBD1 or TRBD2 (5 bases each). The CDR3 loop spans 14 amino acids. Deletions cut 6 bases from V and 15 bases from J, with 24 bases between. The germline V gene has CDR1 KGHSH and CDR2 LQKENI. The CDR3 bases are TGTGCCAGCTCCCCCGGTGACTACTATGGGGGATCGTTCTTC. This gives the protein CASSPGDYYGGSFF. The full variable domain, its missing parts supplied by reference TRBV18 and TRBJ2-1, is NAGVMQNPRHLVRRRGQEARLRCSPMKGHSHVYWYRQLPEEGLKFMVYLQKENIIDESGMPKERFSAEFPKEGPSILRIQQVVRGDSAAYFCASSPGDYYGGSFFGPGTRLTVL.

This clonotype was seen more than once but under ten times. The V call is TRBV28, the J call TRBJ2-1; 9 positions agree with TRBD1. The V segment lost 6 bases and the J segment 14 bases; nucleotides outside the gene matches: 8. Germline V gene sequence: CDR1 MDHEN, CDR2 SYDVKM. The CDR3 runs to 12 residues. CDR3: CASSRRTGVEFF. The CDR3 DNA follows: TGTGCCAGCAGCCGTAGGACAGGGGTCGAGTTCTTC.

This clonotype was observed many times. The chain links TRBV12-3 or TRBV12-4 to TRBJ1-1; TRBD1 matches at 8 bases. This CDR3 comprises 16 residues. V shed 4 bases, J shed 0 bases, and the junction held 7 bases outside the gene matches. Here the CDR3 DNA reads TGTGCCAGCAGTTCTAGACAGGGGCCCCTGAACACTGAAGCTTTCTTT. Translating gives CASSSRQGPLNTEAFF.

The genes are TRBV5-5 and TRBJ2-7; D might be TRBD1 or TRBD2, each matching 5 bases. The V gene lost 3 bases and the J gene lost 6 bases, with 16 bases spanning the gap. The CDR3 has 14 amino acids. Germline V gene sequence: CDR1 SGHKS, CDR2 YYEKEE (reference sequence). CDR3 sequence (DNA): TGTGCCAGCAGCTCCCGGGACCCCAGGAGCGAGCAGTACTTC. Its protein is CASSSRDPRSEQYF.

The V call is TRBV6-6, the J call TRBJ2-1; TRBD1 matches at 8 bases. Looked up from germline, CDR1 is MNHNY and CDR2 is SVGAGI (reference sequence). J was trimmed by 4 bases and V by 6 bases; bases with no gene match: 8. The CDR3 spans 15 residues. The CDR3 loop is CASRGGQEIYNEQFF. The CDR3 coding sequence is TGTGCCAGCAGGGGGGGACAGGAAATATACAATGAGCAGTTCTTC.